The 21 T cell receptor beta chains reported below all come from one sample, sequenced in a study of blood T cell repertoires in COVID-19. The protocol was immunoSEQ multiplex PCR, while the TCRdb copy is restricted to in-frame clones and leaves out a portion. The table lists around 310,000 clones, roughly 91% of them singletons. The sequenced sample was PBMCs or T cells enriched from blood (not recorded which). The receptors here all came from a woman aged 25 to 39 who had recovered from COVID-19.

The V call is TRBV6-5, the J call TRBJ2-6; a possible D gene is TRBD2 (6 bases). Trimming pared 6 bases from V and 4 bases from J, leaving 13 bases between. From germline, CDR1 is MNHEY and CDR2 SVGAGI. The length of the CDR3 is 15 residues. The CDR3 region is CASSSGGSGANVLTF. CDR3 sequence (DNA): TGTGCCAGCAGCTCAGGAGGGTCAGGGGCCAACGTCCTGACTTTC.

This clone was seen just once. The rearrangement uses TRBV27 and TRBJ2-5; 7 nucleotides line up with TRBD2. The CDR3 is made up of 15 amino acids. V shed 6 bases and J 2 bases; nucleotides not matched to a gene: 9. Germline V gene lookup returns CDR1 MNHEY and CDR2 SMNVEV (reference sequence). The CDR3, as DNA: TGTGCCAGCAGACCGAGCGGGGCCGGGCAAGAGACCCAGTACTTC. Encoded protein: CASRPSGAGQETQYF.

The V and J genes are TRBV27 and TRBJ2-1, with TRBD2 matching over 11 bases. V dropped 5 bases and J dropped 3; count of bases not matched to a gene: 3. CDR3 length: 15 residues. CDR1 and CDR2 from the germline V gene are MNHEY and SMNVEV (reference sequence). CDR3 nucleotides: TGTGCCAGCAGTCACGGGACTAGCGGCTACAATGAGCAGTTCTTC. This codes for CASSHGTSGYNEQFF.

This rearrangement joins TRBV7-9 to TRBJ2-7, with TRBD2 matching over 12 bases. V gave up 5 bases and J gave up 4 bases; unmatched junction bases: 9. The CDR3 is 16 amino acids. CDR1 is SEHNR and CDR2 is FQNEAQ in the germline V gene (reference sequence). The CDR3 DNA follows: TGTGCCAGCAGCCGCTTAGGACTAGCGGGACGATACGAGCAGTACTTC. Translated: CASSRLGLAGRYEQYF.

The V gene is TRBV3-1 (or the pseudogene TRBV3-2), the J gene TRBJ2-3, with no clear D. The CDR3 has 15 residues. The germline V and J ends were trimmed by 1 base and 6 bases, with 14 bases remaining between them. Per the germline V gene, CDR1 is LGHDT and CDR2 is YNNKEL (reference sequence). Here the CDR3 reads CASSQVGTRGDTQYF. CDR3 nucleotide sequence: TGTGCCAGCAGCCAAGTAGGAACGAGAGGTGATACGCAGTATTTT.

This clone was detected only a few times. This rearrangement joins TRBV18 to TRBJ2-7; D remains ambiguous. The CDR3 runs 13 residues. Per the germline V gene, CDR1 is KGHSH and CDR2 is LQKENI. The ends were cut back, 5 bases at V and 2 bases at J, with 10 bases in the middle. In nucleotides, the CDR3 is TGTGCCAGCTCAGACCAGGATGCCTACGAGCAGTACTTC. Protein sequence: CASSDQDAYEQYF.

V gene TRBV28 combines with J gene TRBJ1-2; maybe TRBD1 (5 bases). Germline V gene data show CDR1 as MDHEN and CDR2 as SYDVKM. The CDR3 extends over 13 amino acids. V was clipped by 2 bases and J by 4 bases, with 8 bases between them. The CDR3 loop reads CASSLRGLYGYTF. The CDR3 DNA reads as TGTGCCAGCAGTTTAAGGGGACTCTATGGCTACACCTTC.

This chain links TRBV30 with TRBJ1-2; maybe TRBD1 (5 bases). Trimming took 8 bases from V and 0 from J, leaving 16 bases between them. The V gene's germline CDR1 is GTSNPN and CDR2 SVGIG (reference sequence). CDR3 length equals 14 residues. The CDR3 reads CALPTPGANYGYTF. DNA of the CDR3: TGTGCCCTACCCACCCCGGGGGCTAACTATGGCTACACCTTC.

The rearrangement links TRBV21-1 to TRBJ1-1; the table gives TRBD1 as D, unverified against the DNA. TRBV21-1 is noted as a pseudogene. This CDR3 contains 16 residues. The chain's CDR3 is CASSKKQEMFNTEAFF. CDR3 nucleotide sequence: TGTGCCAGCAGCAAAAAGCAGGAAATGTTCAACACTGAAGCTTTCTTT.

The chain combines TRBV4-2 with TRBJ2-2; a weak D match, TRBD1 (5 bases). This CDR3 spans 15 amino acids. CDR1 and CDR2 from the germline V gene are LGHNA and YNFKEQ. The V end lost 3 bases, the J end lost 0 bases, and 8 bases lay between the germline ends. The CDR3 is CASSHETANTGELFF. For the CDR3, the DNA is TGTGCCAGCAGCCATGAGACAGCGAACACCGGGGAGCTGTTTTTT.

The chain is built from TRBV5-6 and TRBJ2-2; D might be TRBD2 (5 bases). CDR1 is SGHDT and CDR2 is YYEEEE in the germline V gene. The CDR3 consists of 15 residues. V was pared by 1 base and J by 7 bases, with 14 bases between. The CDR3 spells CASSLNGDYGGELFF. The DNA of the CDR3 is TGTGCCAGCAGCTTGAACGGGGATTATGGCGGGGAGCTGTTTTTT.

This CDR3 is CASSMRRGNYGYTF. CDR3 in DNA: TGTGCCAGCAGCATGCGACGGGGGAACTATGGCTACACCTTC. This chain links TRBV7-2 with TRBJ1-2; D is perhaps TRBD1 (5 bases). The CDR3 length is 14 residues. Germline V gene data show CDR1 as SGHTA and CDR2 as FQGNSA. Deletions cut 5 bases from V and 2 bases from J, with 12 bases between.

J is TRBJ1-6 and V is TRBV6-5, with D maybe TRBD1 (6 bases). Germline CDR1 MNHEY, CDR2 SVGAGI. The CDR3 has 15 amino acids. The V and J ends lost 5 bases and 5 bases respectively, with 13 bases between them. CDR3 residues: CASSRFDRNNSPLHF. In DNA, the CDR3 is TGTGCCAGCAGTAGATTCGACAGGAATAATTCACCCCTCCACTTT.

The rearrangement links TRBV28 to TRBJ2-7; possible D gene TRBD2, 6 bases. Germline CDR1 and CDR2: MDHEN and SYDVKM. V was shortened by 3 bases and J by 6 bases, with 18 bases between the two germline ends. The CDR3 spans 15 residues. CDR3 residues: CASSFPTRDAIEQYF. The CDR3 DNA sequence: TGTGCCAGCAGTTTCCCGACTAGGGATGCCATCGAGCAGTACTTC.

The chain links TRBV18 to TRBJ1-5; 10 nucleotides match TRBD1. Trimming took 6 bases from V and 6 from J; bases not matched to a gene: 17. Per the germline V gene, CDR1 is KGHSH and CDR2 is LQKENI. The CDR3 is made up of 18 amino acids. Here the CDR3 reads CASSRRDRGFGVGQPQHF. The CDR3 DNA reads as TGTGCCAGCTCTCGCCGGGACAGGGGTTTTGGTGTTGGTCAGCCCCAGCATTTT.

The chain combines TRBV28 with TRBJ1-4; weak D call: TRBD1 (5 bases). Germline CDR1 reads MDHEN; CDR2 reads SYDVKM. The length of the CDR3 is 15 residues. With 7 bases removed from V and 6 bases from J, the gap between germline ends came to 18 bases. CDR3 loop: CASTPAGAGYEKLFF. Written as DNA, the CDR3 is TGTGCCAGCACCCCTGCTGGGGCAGGGTATGAAAAACTGTTTTTT.

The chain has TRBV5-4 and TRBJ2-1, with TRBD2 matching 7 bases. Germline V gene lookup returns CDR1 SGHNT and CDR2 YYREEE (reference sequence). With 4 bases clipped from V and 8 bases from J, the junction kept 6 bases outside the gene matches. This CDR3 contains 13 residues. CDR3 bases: TGTGCCAGCAGCAAAAGAGCGGGATATGAGCAGTTCTTC. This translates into CASSKRAGYEQFF.

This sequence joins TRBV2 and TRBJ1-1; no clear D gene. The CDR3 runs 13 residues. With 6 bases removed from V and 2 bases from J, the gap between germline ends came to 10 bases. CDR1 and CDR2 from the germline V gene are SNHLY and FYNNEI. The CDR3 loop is CASRVSGNTEAFF. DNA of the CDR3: TGTGCCAGCAGGGTATCTGGCAACACTGAAGCTTTCTTT.

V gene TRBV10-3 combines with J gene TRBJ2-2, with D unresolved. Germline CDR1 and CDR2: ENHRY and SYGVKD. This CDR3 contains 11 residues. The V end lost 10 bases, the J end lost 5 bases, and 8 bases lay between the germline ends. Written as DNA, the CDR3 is TGTGCCACCACAGTGACCGGGGAGCTGTTTTTT. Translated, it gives CATTVTGELFF.

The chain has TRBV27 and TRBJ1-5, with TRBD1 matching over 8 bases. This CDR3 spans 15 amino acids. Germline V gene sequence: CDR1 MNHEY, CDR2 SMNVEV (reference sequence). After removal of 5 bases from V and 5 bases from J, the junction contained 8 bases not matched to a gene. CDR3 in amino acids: CASSLRGPIYQPQHF. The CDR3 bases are TGTGCCAGCAGTCTCAGGGGGCCCATCTATCAGCCCCAGCATTTT.

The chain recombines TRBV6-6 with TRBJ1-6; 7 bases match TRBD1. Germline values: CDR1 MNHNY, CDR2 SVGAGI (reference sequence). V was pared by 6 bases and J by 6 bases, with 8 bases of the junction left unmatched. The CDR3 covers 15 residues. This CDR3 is CASRNLGQTNSPLHF. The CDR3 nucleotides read TGTGCCAGCAGGAATCTGGGACAGACTAATTCACCCCTCCACTTT.